Presented here are 27 T cell receptor beta chains from one specimen sequenced in a study of CD8 T cells in ankylosing spondylitis. TCRdb ran MiXCR on the 5' RACE reads and lists one entry per CDR3 protein. Of some 39,000 distinct CDR3 sequences listed, under 15% are singletons. Material: synovial fluid, either unsorted or a sorted T cell fraction (not recorded which). These receptors came from a male donor with ankylosing spondylitis.

The genes are TRBV28 and TRBJ1-2; 11 bases are a match to TRBD1. Trimming removed 4 bases from V and 5 bases from J; junction bases left unmatched: 9. CDR3 length equals 16 residues. CDR1 and CDR2 (germline): MDHEN, SYDVKM. The CDR3 spells CASSSTGTGGIYGYTF. The CDR3 DNA reads as TGTGCCAGCAGTTCAACCGGGACAGGGGGTATTTATGGCTACACCTTC.

This clonotype was counted only a few times. The rearrangement links TRBV19 to TRBJ2-3, with no clear D. This CDR3 region has 17 residues. Trimming removed 0 bases at V and 0 bases at J, with 13 bases between. The V gene's germline CDR1 is LNHDA and CDR2 SQIVND (reference sequence). The CDR3 region has the DNA TGTGCCAGTAGTATAGATCGTCCGGCAGCGAGCACAGATACGCAGTATTTT. It codes for CASSIDRPAASTDTQYF.

This clonotype was counted at least ten times. The rearrangement joins TRBV11-1 to TRBJ2-1; D may be TRBD1 (5 bases). The ends were cut back, 0 bases at V and 1 base at J, with 7 bases in the middle. Germline V CDR1 and CDR2: SGHAT, FQDESV (reference sequence). This CDR3 contains 15 residues. CDR3 in DNA: TGTGCCAGCAGCTTAGCAGGGGATTCCTACAATGAGCAGTTCTTC. Encoded protein: CASSLAGDSYNEQFF.

This clonotype came up many times. The rearrangement joins TRBV7-6 to TRBJ2-7; a weak D match, TRBD2 (6 bases). CDR3 length: 16 residues. Germline CDR1 SGHVS, CDR2 FNYEAQ. The V end was cut by 5 bases, the J end by 0 bases, with 17 bases between. This chain's CDR3 is CASSPTGTVYSYEQYF. The CDR3 DNA follows: TGTGCCAGCAGCCCAACCGGGACTGTGTACTCCTACGAGCAGTACTTC.

V usage is TRBV28 and J usage is TRBJ2-1, with D perhaps assigned TRBD1 or TRBD2 (5 bases each). The CDR3 is made up of 17 amino acids. Germline V gene data show CDR1 as MDHEN and CDR2 as SYDVKM. V lost 5 bases and J lost 0, with 17 bases in between. The CDR3 loop is CASSPEGNRRSYNEQFF. The CDR3 DNA reads as TGTGCCAGCAGTCCAGAGGGGAATCGCCGCTCCTACAATGAGCAGTTCTTC.

This clonotype has only a few counts. This chain links TRBV20-1 with TRBJ2-7; 9 positions agree with TRBD2. V trimming: 1 base; J trimming: 4 bases; junction bases outside the gene matches: 5. Per germline, CDR1 DFQATT and CDR2 SNEGSKA (reference sequence). This CDR3 region has 14 residues. CDR3 amino acids: CSARGGREGYEQYF. The CDR3 DNA is TGCAGTGCTAGAGGGGGGCGGGAGGGTTACGAGCAGTACTTC.

In DNA, the CDR3 is TGTGCCAGCAGCCCCCCTCATGGGGCTAGCGGGGGGACCTTCTACGAGCAGTACTTC. Translation: CASSPPHGASGGTFYEQYF. The V gene is TRBV9, the J gene TRBJ2-7; 11 bases are a match to TRBD2. The CDR3 has 19 amino acids. The germline V gene has CDR1 SGDLS and CDR2 YYNGEE. V was pared by 4 bases and J by 3 bases, with 18 bases of the junction left unmatched.

V is TRBV20-1 and J is TRBJ2-7; 9 bases line up with TRBD1. Germline V gene data show CDR1 as DFQATT and CDR2 as SNEGSKA (reference sequence). This CDR3 has 13 amino acids. After removal of 5 bases from V and 6 bases from J, the junction contained 8 bases not matched to a gene. CDR3 loop: CSAPGQGSTEQYF. CDR3 in DNA: TGCAGTGCTCCGGGACAGGGTTCCACCGAGCAGTACTTC.

This clonotype showed up many times. This CDR3 reads CASSLARVAGELFF. CDR3 bases: TGCGCCAGCAGCTTGGCACGTGTGGCCGGGGAGCTGTTTTTT. The chain recombines TRBV5-1 with TRBJ2-2; D gene unclear. V lost 0 bases to trimming and J lost 6 bases, with 9 bases between them. Germline CDR1 and CDR2: SGHRS and YFSETQ. The length of the CDR3 is 14 residues.

V gene TRBV28 combines with J gene TRBJ2-3; 7 bases line up with TRBD2. This CDR3 contains 13 residues. The J segment lost 6 bases and the V segment lost 8 bases, leaving 8 bases of the junction unmatched. Germline-derived CDR1 and CDR2 are MDHEN and SYDVKM. The CDR3 sequence is CASSKGGDDTQYF. In DNA, the CDR3 is TGTGCCAGCTCCAAGGGAGGGGACGATACGCAGTATTTT. Using reference TRBV28 and TRBJ2-3 for the parts outside the CDR3, the full variable domain is DVKVTQSSRYLVKRTGEKVFLECVQDMDHENMFWYRQDPGLGLRLIYFSYDVKMKEKGDIPEGYSVSREKKERFSLILESASTNQTSMYLCASSKGGDDTQYFGPGTRLTVL.

This clonotype has a count of ten or more. The chain uses TRBV7-9 and TRBJ1-2; TRBD1 might be the D (5 bases). The CDR3 is made up of 16 amino acids. The V end lost 4 bases, the J end lost 4 bases, and 19 bases lay between the germline ends. Per the germline V gene, CDR1 is SEHNR and CDR2 is FQNEAQ (reference sequence). CDR3 nucleotide sequence: TGTGCCAGCAGCTCGCTCGACACGAAAGGGGCCTATGGCTACACCTTC. Protein sequence: CASSSLDTKGAYGYTF.

A few counts support this clonotype. CDR3 bases: TGTGCCAGCAGAGAGGGGTCTAGCGGGAGAGGGGGAGAGACCCAGTACTTC. Encoded protein: CASREGSSGRGGETQYF. The chain recombines TRBV4-2 with TRBJ2-5; 10 positions match TRBD2. Germline V lookup: CDR1 LGHNA, CDR2 YNFKEQ. J was trimmed by 4 bases and V by 6 bases; bases with no gene match: 14. The CDR3 has 17 residues.

Only a few counts were recorded for this clonotype. The chain links TRBV7-9 to TRBJ1-2, with TRBD1 matching 7 bases. This CDR3 region has 17 residues. The germline V gene encodes CDR1 SEHNR and CDR2 FQNEAQ (reference sequence). With V trimmed by 3 bases and J by 2 bases, 12 bases remained unmatched. The DNA for the CDR3 is TGTGCCAGCAGCTTGTCCTTTAACAGGGGAGCGAACTATGGCTACACCTTC. This gives the protein CASSLSFNRGANYGYTF.

The table lists this clonotype with a few counts. V is TRBV20-1 and J is TRBJ1-1; a weak D match, TRBD1 (5 bases). V lost 6 bases and J lost 11, with 13 bases in between. Per the germline V gene, CDR1 is DFQATT and CDR2 is SNEGSKA (reference sequence). The CDR3 is made up of 10 amino acids. CDR3 DNA: TGCAGTGCCAGACCTGAGGGGGCTTTCTTT. Its protein product is CSARPEGAFF.

This clonotype has only a few counts. The V gene is TRBV9, the J gene TRBJ2-3; D uncertain. CDR1 SGDLS and CDR2 YYNGEE come from the germline V gene. This CDR3 contains 14 residues. Trimming cost V 7 bases and J 3 bases, with 15 bases left between them. The CDR3 spells CASAIGEDTDTQYF. In DNA form, the CDR3 reads TGTGCCAGCGCCATAGGAGAGGATACAGATACGCAGTATTTT.

This clonotype was seen ten or more times. The gene calls are TRBV28 and TRBJ2-7; D assignment may be TRBD1 or TRBD2 (5 bases each). The germline V gene has CDR1 MDHEN and CDR2 SYDVKM. The germline V and J ends were trimmed by 4 bases and 0 bases, with 22 bases remaining between them. The CDR3 sequence is 18 residues long. CDR3 bases: TGTGCCAGCAGTTCGCCTCCTTTTTCGGGGCAGATCTCCTACGAGCAGTACTTC. Translating it yields CASSSPPFSGQISYEQYF.

This clonotype was detected only a few times. The CDR3 DNA reads as TGTGCCAGCAGTGAAAGCCGCTCCTACGAGCAGTACTTC. This codes for CASSESRSYEQYF. V gene TRBV2 combines with J gene TRBJ2-7, with D unclear. V gave up 2 bases and J gave up 0 bases, with 5 bases separating them. The CDR3 length is 13 residues. Germline V gene sequence: CDR1 SNHLY, CDR2 FYNNEI.

This clonotype was counted many times. V usage is TRBV6-2 or TRBV6-3 and J usage is TRBJ2-3, with D possibly TRBD2 on 6 matching bases. Per the germline V gene, CDR1 is MNHEY and CDR2 is SVGEGT. V shed 7 bases and J shed 2 bases, with 13 bases lying between them. The CDR3 has 14 residues. The CDR3 loop reads CASTYGGPTDTQYF. CDR3 DNA sequence: TGTGCCAGCACCTACGGGGGACCCACAGATACGCAGTATTTT.

This clonotype was picked up many times. V and J are TRBV20-1 and TRBJ1-1, with 7 nucleotides matching TRBD1. Trimming cost V 7 bases and J 5 bases; bases outside gene matches: 4. Germline-derived CDR1 and CDR2 are DFQATT and SNEGSKA (reference sequence). This CDR3 contains 11 residues. The CDR3 is CSVTGVTEAFF. The CDR3 DNA is TGCAGTGTTACAGGGGTGACTGAAGCTTTCTTT.

This clonotype was seen repeatedly, ten times or more. The rearrangement uses TRBV6-5 and TRBJ2-2; no clear D gene. Germline loops: CDR1 MNHEY, CDR2 SVGAGI. CDR3 length: 12 residues. The V and J ends lost 2 bases and 7 bases respectively, with 5 bases between them. The CDR3 nucleotides are TGTGCCAGCAGTTACGGAGTCGGGGAGCTGTTTTTT. It specifies CASSYGVGELFF.

V gene TRBV19 combines with J gene TRBJ2-3; 9 nucleotides align to TRBD2. The CDR3 contains 18 residues. CDR1 and CDR2 from the germline V gene are LNHDA and SQIVND (reference sequence). The junction had 18 bases not matched to a gene; V was cut back by 0 bases and J by 11 bases. The CDR3 here is CASSIDWSLAGPIVMQYF. In DNA form, the CDR3 reads TGTGCCAGTAGTATAGACTGGTCCCTAGCGGGGCCTATAGTAATGCAGTATTTT.

The chain is built from TRBV4-2 and TRBJ2-1; 8 bases are shared with TRBD2. The CDR3 runs to 18 residues. Germline V gives CDR1 LGHNA, CDR2 YNFKEQ. V lost 1 base and J lost 9; bases outside the gene matches: 17. This chain's CDR3 is CASSQVNVGQREYVEQFF. The DNA of the CDR3 is TGTGCCAGCAGCCAAGTAAATGTCGGTCAGCGGGAGTACGTTGAGCAGTTCTTC.

This clonotype was detected many times. The rearrangement links TRBV7-2 to TRBJ1-1, with D perhaps matching TRBD1 (5 bases). The CDR3 runs to 14 residues. The V gene lost 3 bases and the J gene lost 5 bases, with 13 bases spanning the gap. Germline V gives CDR1 SGHTA, CDR2 FQGNSA. The CDR3 loop is CASSFLGEGTEAFF. CDR3 DNA: TGTGCCAGCAGCTTTCTAGGGGAGGGTACTGAAGCTTTCTTT.

The J gene is TRBJ2-3, the V gene TRBV28, with D hard to call. The V end lost 2 bases, the J end lost 0 bases, and 9 bases lay between the germline ends. Germline V lookup: CDR1 MDHEN, CDR2 SYDVKM. The CDR3 totals 15 residues. CDR3 sequence reads: CASSLKTYSTDTQYF. The CDR3 nucleotides read TGTGCCAGCAGTTTAAAAACTTATAGCACAGATACGCAGTATTTT.

This clonotype was seen only a few times. The CDR3 region is CASSFQGLAGGNEQFF. CDR3 DNA sequence: TGTGCCAGCAGCTTCCAGGGACTAGCGGGAGGAAATGAGCAGTTCTTC. The chain links TRBV7-2 to TRBJ2-1; 15 bases are a match to TRBD2. The germline V gene encodes CDR1 SGHTA and CDR2 FQGNSA. This CDR3 contains 16 residues. With 3 bases clipped from V and 7 bases from J, the junction kept 4 bases outside the gene matches.

This clonotype was picked up a small number of times. The chain carries TRBV28 and TRBJ1-5; D gene unclear. This CDR3 has 15 residues. The V and J ends lost 5 bases and 7 bases respectively, with 18 bases between them. Germline V lookup: CDR1 MDHEN, CDR2 SYDVKM. CDR3 DNA: TGTGCCAGCAGTGGGAAAAGGAGGTCCGGGCAGCCCCAGCATTTT. Protein product: CASSGKRRSGQPQHF.

This clonotype occurred many times. The V call is TRBV20-1, the J call TRBJ2-1; D is tentatively TRBD1 or TRBD2 (6 bases each). Trimming left V 6 bases short and J 6 bases short, with 21 bases between. CDR3 length: 15 residues. Germline CDR1 and CDR2: DFQATT and SNEGSKA (reference sequence). CDR3 protein: CSARGYWGVRNEQFF. CDR3 in DNA: TGCAGTGCAAGGGGGTATTGGGGGGTCCGCAATGAGCAGTTCTTC.